This TCR beta chain appears in the sequencing data of a study of shared clonotypes between healthy human individuals (dated by TCRdb to 2020 to 2021). Regarding the study in general: The cohort comprised a couple of women and a few men aged 18 to 49 years. Different laboratories and diverse techniques were used to prepare libraries and sequence TCR repertoires, to increase sequencing depth and limit assay-specific biases. To estimate repertoire size and how much clonotypes are shared between individuals, the study performed deep sequencing of blood TCR repertoires from a few healthy adults. Per donor, leukapheresis produced somewhere between about 0.9 and 9.5 billion PBMCs. For each donor, CD4 naive and CD4 memory were each run on three plates, CD8 naive on two plates, and CD8 memory on one plate. Here is what the overall study found, with its caveats: Incomplete sequencing was indicated by rarefaction of sorted-subset datasets, despite the large sequencing depth. Naive subsets generally had larger estimated clonotype richness than memory subsets. Across a handful of donors, approximately 4.9% of naive CD4, roughly 3.4% of naive CD8, approximately 2.5% of memory CD4, and under 0.45% of memory CD8 clonotypes were shared. Compared with non-shared clonotypes, clonotypes shared by all four sorted-subset donors had higher generation probabilities. The genetic and exposure-history diversity represented was limited by the small number of donors. Only blood was sampled, and tissue TCR repertoires likely differ from those in blood. Pairwise subsampling indicated that sequencing depth was expected to affect the degree of clonotype sharing among donors.

The germline V gene (reference sequence) supplies CDR1 DFQATT and CDR2 SNEGSKA. Between the V and J ends, shortened by 6 bases and 0 bases respectively, the junction contains 3 bases. Including cysteine and phenylalanine, the CDR3 has 11 amino acids. Of the read, only the CDR3 DNA is kept; its 33 bases are in frame from base 1. Using the deep immunoSEQ assay, multiplex PCR amplified TCR CDR3 regions from genomic DNA. For each cell subset, the extracted genomic DNA was distributed evenly across all wells of several immunoSEQ 96-well plates, and each plate served as one replicate. For sorted subsets, approximately 200 ng of genomic DNA, equivalent to 25,000 to 30,000 T cell genomes, went into each replicate PCR. The purified libraries were quantified using a Qubit 3.0 fluorometer, sized with a Bioanalyzer 2100, and then quantified again using the KAPA Library Quantification kit. A separate single-read 150-cycle Illumina NextSeq 550 flow cell was used to sequence each immunoSEQ 96-well plate. In the authors' own workflow: Because the immunoSEQ output held only junctional sequences and lacked quality scores, the filtering could not match the filtering applied to full-length reads. To assign V/J genes and CDR3, sequences were annotated against IMGT germline references using PyIR, a Python wrapper for IgBLAST v1.9. Reads were filtered out if the reads had weak V/J assignments (E-value above 1e-6), no CDR3, stop codons, out-of-frame junctions, or ambiguous translated residues. V3J clonotypes were defined as sequences sharing an identical inferred V gene, J gene, and CDR3 amino acid sequence. The percentage overlap between two repertoires was calculated by dividing the number of shared unique clonotypes by the size of the smaller repertoire. Three approaches were used to assess repertoire richness: RTK rarefaction, the Chao1 estimator, and Recon v2.1 estimates of unobserved clonotypes. OLGA was used to compute generation probabilities for all TCRbeta clonotypes that the gDNA method yielded from a handful of donors. TCRdb's version of the immuneACCESS table is confined to in-frame rearrangements and falls short of the full clone set. An unresolved V gene accounts for under half of the shortfall where checked; the remainder is of unknown origin. V and J calls and clone size are copied from that table; D and trimming were computed from the DNA. The sample table shows 2 million to 2.5 million clones, and almost 96% are seen once. In total, the top ten clones hold about 0.13% of the sample.

The donors were healthy, HIV-negative adults who had no recently reported acute infections or vaccinations. All donors were Caucasian adults living in Nashville, Tennessee, USA. CD4+ T cells were enriched through magnetic negative selection, after which naive cells were positively selected on CD45RA and the remaining negative fraction served as the memory subset. After blood collection by leukapheresis, PBMCs were isolated using Ficoll-Histopaque density gradient centrifugation and then cryopreserved in the vapor phase of liquid nitrogen. Purity and quantity of every magnetically sorted T cell population were checked by analytical flow cytometry. Genomic DNA was isolated from each sorted fraction and quantified by UV absorbance on a Nanodrop 2000c. As regards this clone: What antigen it recognizes has not been identified. No base quality information exists; no much larger clone differs at one position. The sample has other DNA sequences that encode this CDR3 too.

The receptor was derived from a man younger than 35 in good health. Sequencing was done on a sample of naive CD4+ T cells sorted from blood. According to the study, the label for this sample's cell subset or site signals: CD45RA+ positively selected. The chain employs TRBV20-1 and TRBJ1-3; the D gene assignment is ambiguous. The CDR3 corresponds to CSAISGNTIYF. The bases read TGCAGTGCCATCTCTGGAAACACCATATATTTT.